Listed below are T cell receptor beta chains from one sample, sequenced in a study of T cell responses to AZD1222 COVID-19 vaccine. The data were produced by immunoSEQ multiplex PCR, yet TCRdb's version contains in-frame clones alone and is incomplete. The profile shows 150,000 to 200,000 clones, approximately 90% of them singletons. This specimen consisted of peripheral blood, obtained 28 days after the second AZD1222 dose. All receptors derive from an adult who received the AZD1222 COVID-19 vaccine. Each CDR3 is given with its conserved first and last residue. A D gene is named only where the DNA matches it firmly. Not every row has a clone size; where given, it reads once, few, many or a size class.

d_call | clone_size | j_call | v_call | cdr3_aa | cdr3_nt
. | . | TRBJ1-5 | TRBV12-5 | CASGFSPFEPQHF | TGTGCTAGTGGTTTTAGCCCTTTTGAGCCCCAGCATTTT
. | . | TRBJ2-7 | TRBV5-1 | CASSLYATGGGGQYF | TGCGCCAGCAGCTTATACGCGACGGGAGGAGGGGGGCAGTACTTC
. | . | TRBJ1-2 | TRBV10-2 | CASSDPYRYGYTF | TGCGCCAGCAGTGATCCGTACCGCTATGGCTACACCTTC
. | . | TRBJ1-6 | TRBV6-5 | CASSYRGPNSPLHF | TGTGCCAGCAGTTACAGGGGACCGAATTCACCCCTCCACTTT
. | . | TRBJ2-1 | TRBV6-1 | CASSEVVEQFF | TGTGCCAGCAGTGAAGTCGTGGAGCAGTTCTTC
. | . | TRBJ1-4 | TRBV5-4 | CASSLGGGNEKLFF | TGTGCCAGCAGCCTGGGGGGGGGTAATGAAAAACTGTTTTTT
. | . | TRBJ1-1 | TRBV11-2 | CASSLDWAGRNTEAFF | TGTGCCAGCAGCTTAGATTGGGCAGGGCGGAACACTGAAGCTTTCTTT
. | . | TRBJ1-1 | TRBV10-1 | CASSDGLSKAFF | TGCGCCAGCAGCGACGGCTTGTCCAAAGCTTTCTTT
TRBD2 | . | TRBJ2-1 | TRBV2 | CASTGLGSYNEQFF | TGTGCCAGCACGGGACTAGGCTCCTACAATGAGCAGTTCTTC
TRBD2 | once | TRBJ2-1 | TRBV7-9 | CASSSITGTSGWNEQFF | TGTGCCAGCAGCTCTATCACCGGGACTAGCGGCTGGAATGAGCAGTTCTTC
. | . | TRBJ2-1 | TRBV6-5 | CASSRDLTYNEQFF | TGTGCCAGCAGTCGGGACCTTACCTACAATGAGCAGTTCTTC
. | . | TRBJ2-3 | TRBV7-9 | CASSFRGGLAGSTDTQYF | TGTGCCAGCAGCTTCCGAGGGGGACTCGCGGGGAGCACAGATACGCAGTATTTT
TRBD2 | . | TRBJ2-2 | TRBV7-2 | CASSLLRGGGGELFF | TGTGCCAGCAGCTTACTGCGCGGGGGTGGCGGGGAGCTGTTTTTT
TRBD1 | . | TRBJ1-1 | TRBV27 | CASSLVSTGATEAFF | TGTGCCAGCAGTTTGGTCAGCACAGGGGCCACTGAAGCTTTCTTT
. | . | TRBJ1-2 | TRBV6-6 | CASSPLKGDYGYTF | TGTGCCAGCAGCCCACTTAAGGGGGACTATGGCTACACCTTC
TRBD2 | . | TRBJ2-2 | TRBV9 | CASSVGNSGRSTGELFF | TGTGCCAGCAGCGTAGGAAATAGCGGGAGAAGCACCGGGGAGCTGTTTTTT
. | . | TRBJ1-4 | TRBV19 | CASSSRHKATNEKLFF | TGTGCCAGTAGTTCAAGACACAAGGCAACTAATGAAAAACTGTTTTTT
TRBD2 | . | TRBJ2-3 | TRBV6-2/TRBV6-3 | CASSPRLAGGPDTQYF | TGTGCCAGCAGTCCCCGACTAGCGGGGGGCCCAGATACGCAGTATTTT
. | . | TRBJ2-3 | TRBV21-1 | CASSSISSGEPSTDTQYF | TGTGCCAGCAGCTCCATATCCAGCGGGGAGCCAAGCACAGATACGCAGTATTTT
. | . | TRBJ1-4 | TRBV6-5 | CASSYETPATNEKLFF | TGTGCCAGCAGTTACGAGACGCCCGCAACTAATGAAAAACTGTTTTTT
TRBD1 | . | TRBJ1-2 | TRBV5-1 | CASSVTGANYGYTF | TGCGCCAGCAGTGTGACAGGGGCAAACTATGGCTACACCTTC
TRBD1 | . | TRBJ1-2 | TRBV2 | CASSYGTGGSYGYTF | TGTGCCAGCAGTTATGGAACAGGGGGAAGCTATGGCTACACCTTC
TRBD1 | . | TRBJ1-5 | TRBV5-6 | CASSLGQVPNQPQHF | TGTGCCAGCAGCCTCGGACAGGTACCGAATCAGCCCCAGCATTTT
. | . | TRBJ1-4 | TRBV29-1 | CSVELLEVTNEKLFF | TGCAGCGTTGAACTATTAGAAGTGACTAATGAAAAACTGTTTTTT
. | once | TRBJ2-1 | TRBV3-1/TRBV3-2 | CASSQEGKRYSYNEQFF | TGTGCCAGCAGCCAAGAAGGGAAGCGGTACTCCTACAATGAGCAGTTCTTC
. | . | TRBJ2-3 | TRBV5-6 | CASSLAGSTDTQYF | TGTGCCAGCAGCTTGGCCGGCAGCACAGATACGCAGTATTTT
TRBD1 | . | TRBJ1-6 | TRBV11-1 | CASSLVGTGASPLHF | TGTGCCAGCAGCCTAGTGGGGACAGGGGCTTCACCCCTCCACTTT
TRBD2 | once | TRBJ2-3 | TRBV9 | CASSSSGTRVDTQYF | TGTGCCAGCAGCTCCAGCGGGACCCGTGTTGATACGCAGTATTTT
. | . | TRBJ1-5 | TRBV18 | CASSPYGDSNQPQHF | TGTGCCAGCTCACCGTACGGGGATAGCAATCAGCCCCAGCATTTT
TRBD2 | . | TRBJ2-1 | TRBV7-9 | CASSLTSGYDNEQFF | TGTGCCAGCAGCTTGACTAGCGGGTACGACAATGAGCAGTTCTTC
. | . | TRBJ1-2 | TRBV19 | CASRAGSYGYTF | TGTGCCAGTAGGGCAGGGAGCTATGGCTACACCTTC
. | . | TRBJ1-5 | TRBV30 | CAWKTPGRDNQPQHF | TGTGCCTGGAAAACGCCGGGACGGGACAATCAGCCCCAGCATTTT
. | . | TRBJ2-1 | TRBV15 | CATSTGKYYNEQFF | TGTGCCACAAGTACAGGGAAGTACTACAATGAGCAGTTCTTC
. | . | TRBJ1-5 | TRBV27 | CVQDGYQPQHF | TGTGTCCAGGACGGATATCAGCCCCAGCATTTT
TRBD1 | few | TRBJ1-1 | TRBV27 | CASSLRGGRMNTEAFF | TGTGCCAGCAGTTTAAGAGGGGGCCGGATGAACACTGAAGCTTTCTTT
TRBD2 | few | TRBJ2-1 | TRBV2 | CASSESLAGVGSYNEQFF | TGTGCCAGCAGTGAAAGCCTAGCGGGAGTGGGTTCCTACAATGAGCAGTTCTTC
. | few | TRBJ2-7 | TRBV7-9 | CASSLYRGSSSYEQYF | TGTGCCAGCAGCTTGTATCGGGGCTCCAGCTCCTACGAGCAGTACTTC
TRBD2 | . | TRBJ2-5 | TRBV5-1 | CASSLRTSGYQETQYF | TGCGCCAGCAGCTTGAGGACTAGCGGATACCAAGAGACCCAGTACTTC
TRBD2 | . | TRBJ2-1 | TRBV27 | CASSLGTSGAYNEQFF | TGTGCCAGCAGTTTAGGGACTAGCGGAGCATACAATGAGCAGTTCTTC
. | . | TRBJ2-2 | TRBV7-2 | CASSFDPNGELFF | TGTGCCAGCAGCTTCGACCCCAACGGGGAGCTGTTTTTT
TRBD2 | . | TRBJ2-3 | TRBV11-3 | CASSLGEGTHTDTQYF | TGTGCCAGCAGCTTAGGGGAGGGGACCCATACAGATACGCAGTATTTT
TRBD1 | once | TRBJ2-2 | TRBV7-9 | CASSLGDRTTNTGELFF | TGTGCCAGCAGCTTAGGGGACAGGACGACGAACACCGGGGAGCTGTTTTTT
. | . | TRBJ2-1 | TRBV9 | CASSPRPSDSNEQFF | TGTGCCAGCAGCCCCCGACCCTCCGATAGCAATGAGCAGTTCTTC
. | . | TRBJ1-4 | TRBV5-1 | CASSRQFNEKLFF | TGCGCCAGCAGCCGACAGTTTAATGAAAAACTGTTTTTT
TRBD1 | . | TRBJ1-5 | TRBV12-5 | CASGLVGDSNNQPQHF | TGTGCTAGTGGTTTGGTAGGGGACAGCAACAATCAGCCCCAGCATTTT
TRBD1 | . | TRBJ1-1 | TRBV5-4 | CASSVRGGADTEAFF | TGTGCCAGCAGCGTAAGAGGGGGCGCGGACACTGAAGCTTTCTTT
TRBD2 | . | TRBJ2-1 | TRBV27 | CASSSPSGGAVENEQFF | TGTGCCAGCAGTTCCCCCAGCGGGGGGGCCGTGGAAAATGAGCAGTTCTTC